This entry lists 2 T cell receptor beta chains sequenced from one sample in a study of T cell responses to AZD1222 COVID-19 vaccine (dated by TCRdb to the early 2020s). Library preparation was by the immunoSEQ multiplex PCR assay. In its TCRdb copy, this immuneACCESS table keeps in-frame sequences only and misses some clones. Where compared with another copy, unresolved V genes explain less than half of these, and the others have no known cause. The sample table lists some 150,000 clones, roughly 94% of them with a count of one. 1.3% of the sample is held by the ten biggest clonotypes. Read against the paper, the sample's time point label means: baseline before first vaccination. The sequenced sample was peripheral blood, obtained on day 0 of AZD1222 vaccination. Every receptor here comes from an adult in good health.

The V gene is TRBV4-1, the J gene TRBJ2-1; 8 bases fit TRBD1. Trimming took 6 bases from V and 6 from J; bases not matched to a gene: 7. This CDR3 has 14 residues. CDR1 and CDR2 from the germline V gene are MGHRA and YSYEKL. CDR3 residues: CASRSRTGGNEQFF. DNA of the CDR3: TGCGCCAGCAGGTCCCGAACAGGGGGCAATGAGCAGTTCTTC.

This rearrangement joins TRBV5-6 to TRBJ1-6, with 9 bases matching TRBD1. The CDR3 length is 15 residues. V was pared by 4 bases and J by 10 bases, with 9 bases of the junction left unmatched. CDR1 is SGHDT, CDR2 YYEEEE, per germline. The CDR3 region is CASSEDTGGASPLHF. The CDR3 DNA sequence: TGTGCCAGCAGCGAGGATACAGGGGGCGCCTCACCCCTCCACTTT.